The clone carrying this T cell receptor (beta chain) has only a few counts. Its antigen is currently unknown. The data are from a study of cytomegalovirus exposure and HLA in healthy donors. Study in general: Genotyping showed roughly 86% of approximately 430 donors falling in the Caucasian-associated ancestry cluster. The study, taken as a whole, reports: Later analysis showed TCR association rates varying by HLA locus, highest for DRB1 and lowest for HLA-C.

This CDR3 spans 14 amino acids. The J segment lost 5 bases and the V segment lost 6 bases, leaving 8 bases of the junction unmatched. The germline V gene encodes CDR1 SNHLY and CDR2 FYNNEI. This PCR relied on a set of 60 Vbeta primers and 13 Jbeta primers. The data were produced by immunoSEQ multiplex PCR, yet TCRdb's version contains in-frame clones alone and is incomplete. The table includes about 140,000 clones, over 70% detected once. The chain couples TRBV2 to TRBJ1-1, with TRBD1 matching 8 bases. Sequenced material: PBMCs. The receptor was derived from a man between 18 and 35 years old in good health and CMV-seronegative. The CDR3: CASSETGGRTEAFF. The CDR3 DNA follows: TGTGCCAGCAGCGAAACAGGGGGAAGGACTGAAGCTTTCTTT.